This T cell receptor beta chain stems from a study of T cells expressing NK-cell markers. Study overall: Repertoires of TCR beta were obtained from T cells sorted as CD3+CD56+NKG2C+, CD3+CD56+NKG2C- and CD3+CD56-NKG2C+.

The authors generated TCR beta cDNA through 5'RACE template switching with UMIs. Reprocessing the 5' RACE reads, TCRdb reports a single entry for every CDR3 protein and omits DNA. The clone table shows about 380,000 distinct CDR3 sequences, with the ten largest holding roughly 5.4%. Points from the study as a whole: Dominant NKG2C+ clonotypes accounted for roughly 1.0-8% of CD8+ T cells in a handful of donors. In several donors, dominant clonotypes made up roughly 28.3-65% of CD3+CD56-NKG2C+ cells.

Concerning this clonotype: The antigen is not known.

The CDR3 contains 16 residues. The germline CDR1 and CDR2 sequences are SGHVS and FNYEAQ. The TCR originated in a man aged 18-75 years in good health. Sequences were obtained from blood T cells: a sorted CD56 or NKG2C T cell subset, CD4+ or CD8+ T cells, or bulk PBMC T cells (not recorded which). The chain is built from TRBV7-6 and TRBJ2-1; TCRdb designates TRBD2, a call that cannot be tested without DNA. This chain's CDR3 is CASSFLGGNYGNEQFF.